This T cell receptor beta chain appears in the sequencing data of a study of cytomegalovirus exposure and HLA in healthy donors. On the study more broadly: One earlier analysis, a look at 150 million to 200 million T cells, found 117 million unique TCR beta sequences. Among the approximately 400 donors who were genotyped, over 70% fell in the genetic ancestry cluster that is associated with self-reported Caucasian donors.

The CDR3 runs to 14 residues. Germline V CDR1 and CDR2: MNHEY, SVGAGI. The V gene lost 5 bases and the J gene lost 5 bases, with 15 bases spanning the gap. Whereas donors were nominally healthy upon sampling, unrecorded immune exposures were probable. Primers for the PCR totalled 60 Vbeta and 13 Jbeta. TCRdb's copy holds only in-frame clones and misses some; the assay was immunoSEQ multiplex PCR. The data contain about 140,000 clones, around 79% of them singletons. The chain carries TRBV6-5 and TRBJ2-5; the D gene is possibly TRBD2 (5 bases). The sequenced sample was PBMCs. This TCR came from a woman between 50 and 59 years old in good health and CMV-seropositive. The CDR3: CASSPWLRAETQYF. In DNA form, the CDR3 reads TGTGCCAGCAGTCCATGGCTGAGGGCTGAGACCCAGTACTTC.